The clone carrying this TCR beta chain has a count of ten or more. The target antigen is unknown. Pregnant or lactating patients and those with other autoimmune diseases or uncontrolled infections were excluded. V was cut by 0 bases and J by 5 bases, with 9 bases left in between. This CDR3 has 15 amino acids. Germline V gives CDR1 SGDLS, CDR2 YYNGEE. These data come from a study of Graves' ophthalmopathy and Graves' hyperthyroidism. Study information: Blood was drawn at initial diagnosis, before any treatment.

The study, taken as a whole, reports: In blood, most expanded thyroid clonotypes above 0.001 frequency were also detected.

RNA served as the template for amplifying TCR beta CDR3 regions. After a first-round RT-PCR with HTBI primers, a second-round multiplex PCR was run. TCRdb reprocessed the multiplex PCR reads via MiXCR and lists one record per CDR3 protein. Of some 750,000 distinct CDR3 sequences listed, 35% to 50% are singletons. This chain connects TRBV9 to TRBJ1-6; D unresolved. The clonotype originates from an adult man with Graves' ophthalmopathy. The sample consisted of peripheral blood. CDR3 sequence (DNA): TGTGCCAGCAGCGTAGGACAAGCGGATAATTCACCCCTCCACTTT. Translation: CASSVGQADNSPLHF. Full variable domain (outside the CDR3, taken from reference TRBV9 and TRBJ1-6): DSGVTQTPKHLITATGQRVTLRCSPRSGDLSVYWYQQSLDQGLQFLIQYYNGEERAKGNILERFSAQQFPDLHSELNLSSLELGDSALYFCASSVGQADNSPLHFGNGTRLTVT.